This entry concerns a single T cell receptor (beta chain). The sample comes from a study of blood T cell repertoires in COVID-19. With 4 bases clipped from V and 3 bases from J, the junction kept 12 bases outside the gene matches. Germline loops: CDR1 SGHNT, CDR2 YENEEA. The CDR3 covers 17 residues. Some clones are missing from TCRdb's copy, which holds only in-frame ones; the method was immunoSEQ multiplex PCR. The repertoire holds fewer than 45,000 clones, with roughly 89% as singletons. The chain couples TRBV11-3 to TRBJ2-1; 7 positions match TRBD2. The sequenced material came from peripheral blood. The receptor was isolated from a man between 60 and 70 years old with active or convalescent COVID-19. The CDR3 sequence: CASSSRSDGGSYNEQFF. In nucleotides, the CDR3 is TGTGCCAGCAGCTCAAGATCGGACGGCGGGAGCTACAATGAGCAGTTCTTC.